The 8 T cell receptor beta chains presented below share a single source sample, sequenced in a study of shared clonotypes between healthy human individuals. Profiled with immunoSEQ multiplex PCR; TCRdb holds only in-frame clones, not every one. The table lists about 490,000 clones, 70% to 80% of them singletons. The sequenced material came from PBMCs. These receptors originate from a woman in her thirties or forties in good health. Some clones in this sample may be carry-over from other donors' samples.

This clone was found a few times. The J gene is TRBJ1-4, the V gene TRBV30, with D unresolved. The V gene lost 2 bases and the J gene lost 8 bases, with 9 bases spanning the gap. Germline CDR1 GTSNPN, CDR2 SVGIG (reference sequence). The CDR3 has 12 amino acids. CDR3 bases: TGTGCCTGGAGTCCTTCACGGGAAAAACTGTTTTTT. Protein sequence: CAWSPSREKLFF.

The rearrangement links TRBV7-9 to TRBJ2-3; possible D gene TRBD2, 6 bases. V lost 5 bases and J 4 bases, leaving 22 bases between the germline ends. The CDR3 spans 17 residues. The V gene's germline CDR1 is SEHNR and CDR2 FQNEAQ (reference sequence). The CDR3 is CASSPRQLARAADTQYF. In DNA form, the CDR3 reads TGTGCCAGCAGCCCACGTCAACTAGCTAGAGCCGCAGATACGCAGTATTTT.

The V gene is TRBV28, the J gene TRBJ1-4, with D unclear. The germline CDR1 and CDR2 sequences are MDHEN and SYDVKM. Trimming removed 5 bases at V and 4 bases at J, with 11 bases between. This CDR3 is built from 14 residues. The DNA for the CDR3 is TGTGCCAGCAGTCCAGGACTGTTTAATGAAAAACTGTTTTTT. This gives the protein CASSPGLFNEKLFF.

This clone was seen once. This chain uses TRBV7-9 with TRBJ2-1, with 7 bases aligning to TRBD2. V trimming: 4 bases; J trimming: 8 bases; junction bases outside the gene matches: 14. Germline V gene sequence: CDR1 SEHNR, CDR2 FQNEAQ (reference sequence). This CDR3 is 16 amino acids long. For the CDR3, the DNA is TGTGCCAGCAGCTCCCATTCGGGGGGAGGTCGGGATGAGCAGTTCTTC. Residues: CASSSHSGGGRDEQFF.

The rearrangement joins TRBV5-1 to TRBJ2-1, with D unresolved. The length of the CDR3 is 15 residues. The germline V gene has CDR1 SGHRS and CDR2 YFSETQ. V was cut by 3 bases and J by 4 bases, with 14 bases left in between. This chain's CDR3 is CASSSGRQQYNEQFF. The CDR3, as DNA: TGCGCCAGCAGCTCAGGCAGACAACAGTACAATGAGCAGTTCTTC.

V usage is TRBV7-2 and J usage is TRBJ1-2; D remains ambiguous. Germline CDR1 SGHTA, CDR2 FQGNSA. Trimming left V 1 base short and J 6 bases short, with 9 bases between. The CDR3 runs to 13 residues. The CDR3 sequence: CASSLERPDGYTF. Written as DNA, the CDR3 is TGTGCCAGCAGCTTAGAGCGGCCTGATGGCTACACCTTC.

Of note for this clone: Other DNA sequences in this specimen translate into the identical CDR3. This chain joins TRBV19 and TRBJ2-7, with 7 positions matching TRBD1. This CDR3 has 13 residues. V gave up 3 bases and J gave up 3 bases; unmatched junction bases: 2. Germline assignment: CDR1 LNHDA and CDR2 SQIVND (reference sequence). This CDR3 is CASSIRDSYEQYF. For the CDR3, the DNA is TGTGCCAGTAGTATCCGGGACAGCTACGAGCAGTACTTC.

The rearrangement joins TRBV5-1 to TRBJ2-2; 8 positions agree with TRBD2. Germline loops: CDR1 SGHRS, CDR2 YFSETQ. The ends lost 4 bases at V and 7 bases at J; junction bases unmatched: 12. The CDR3 sequence is 16 residues long. The CDR3 sequence: CASSQSKAGVGGELFF. CDR3 DNA sequence: TGCGCCAGCAGCCAAAGCAAAGCGGGAGTAGGCGGGGAGCTGTTTTTT.